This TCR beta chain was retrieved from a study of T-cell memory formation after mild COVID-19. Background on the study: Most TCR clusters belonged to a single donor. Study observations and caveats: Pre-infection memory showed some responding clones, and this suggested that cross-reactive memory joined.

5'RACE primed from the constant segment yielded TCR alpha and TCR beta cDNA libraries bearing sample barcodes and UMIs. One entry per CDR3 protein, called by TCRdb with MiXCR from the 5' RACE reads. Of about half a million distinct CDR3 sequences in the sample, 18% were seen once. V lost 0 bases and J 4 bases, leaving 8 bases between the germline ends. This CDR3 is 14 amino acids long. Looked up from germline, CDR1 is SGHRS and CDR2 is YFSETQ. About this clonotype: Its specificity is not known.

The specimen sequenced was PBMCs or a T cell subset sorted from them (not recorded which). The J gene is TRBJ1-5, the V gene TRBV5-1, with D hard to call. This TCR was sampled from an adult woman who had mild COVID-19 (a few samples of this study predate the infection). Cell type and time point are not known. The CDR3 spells CASSLEPFNQPQHF. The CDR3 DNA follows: TGCGCCAGCAGCTTGGAGCCTTTTAATCAGCCCCAGCATTTT.